This T cell receptor beta chain was found in a study of blood T cell repertoires in COVID-19. Study details: Whether acute or convalescent, the COVID-19 samples came from the United States, Italy and Spain.

Participants came from around 25 US areas, aged roughly 18 to 95 years. Participant reports of clinical history set cohort assignment. As regards this clone: The same CDR3 also results from other DNA sequences found in this sample.

V lost 2 bases and J lost 1, with 9 bases in between. CDR3 length: 14 amino acids. Per the germline V gene, CDR1 is SGDLS and CDR2 is YYNGEE. Per the authors' pipeline: Amplifying reference gene primers gave estimates of nucleated cell counts. Only in-frame clones appear in the TCRdb table, and some are missing; sequencing was by immunoSEQ multiplex PCR. V and J calls plus clone size are reproduced from that table; the DNA served to infer D and trimming. This repertoire shows approximately 490,000 clones, about nine tenths found once; its top ten account for 0.7%. This receptor was taken from a woman aged 18-29 years who had recovered from COVID-19. The chain uses TRBV9 and TRBJ1-1; possible D gene TRBD1, 6 bases. Sequenced: PBMCs or T cells enriched from blood (not recorded which). The CDR3 sequence: CASSVGGQNTEAFF. The DNA of the CDR3 is TGTGCCAGCAGCGTTGGGGGCCAGAACACTGAAGCTTTCTTT.